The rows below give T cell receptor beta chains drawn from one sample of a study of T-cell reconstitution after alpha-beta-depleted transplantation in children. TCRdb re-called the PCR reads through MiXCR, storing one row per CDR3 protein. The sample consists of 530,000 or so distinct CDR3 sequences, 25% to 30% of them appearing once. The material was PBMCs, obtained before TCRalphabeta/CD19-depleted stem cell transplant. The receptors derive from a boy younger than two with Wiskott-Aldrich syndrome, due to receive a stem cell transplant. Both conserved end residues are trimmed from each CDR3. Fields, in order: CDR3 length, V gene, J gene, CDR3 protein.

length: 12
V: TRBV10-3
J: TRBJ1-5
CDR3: AISPDRGGQPQH

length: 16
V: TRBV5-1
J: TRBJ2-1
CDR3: ASSWGLAGVLPYNEQF

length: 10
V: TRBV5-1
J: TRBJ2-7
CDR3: ASSPPGYEQY

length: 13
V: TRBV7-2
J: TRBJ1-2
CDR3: ASSSGTGFNYGYT

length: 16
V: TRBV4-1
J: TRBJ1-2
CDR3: ASSQDTIAGQSNYGYT

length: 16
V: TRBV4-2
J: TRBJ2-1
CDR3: ASSQGLGTSGSRGEQF

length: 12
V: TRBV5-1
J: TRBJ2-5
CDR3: ASSPTGRRETQY

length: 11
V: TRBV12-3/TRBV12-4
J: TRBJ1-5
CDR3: ASSPGSNQPQH

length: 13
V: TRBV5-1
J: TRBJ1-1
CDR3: ASSLAQGLGTEAF

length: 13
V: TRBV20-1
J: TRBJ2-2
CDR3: SARAAGVGTGELF

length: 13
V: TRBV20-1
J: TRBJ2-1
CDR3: SASMRSSSYNEQF

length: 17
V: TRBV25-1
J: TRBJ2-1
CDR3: ASRLPGTSGRAPWDEQF

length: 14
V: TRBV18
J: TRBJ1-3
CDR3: ASSPSPSTSGNTIY

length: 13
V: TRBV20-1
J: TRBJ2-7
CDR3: SPGKGGKPSYEQY

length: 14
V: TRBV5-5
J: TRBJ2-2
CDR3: ASSSSLAGVTGELF

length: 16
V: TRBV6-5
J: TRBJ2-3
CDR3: ASSLRTSGRARIDTQY

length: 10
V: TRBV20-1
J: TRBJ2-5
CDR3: SAIPFQETQY

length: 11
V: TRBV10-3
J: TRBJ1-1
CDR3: AISGVEGTEAF

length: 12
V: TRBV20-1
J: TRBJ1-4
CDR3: SARDWGIGEKLF

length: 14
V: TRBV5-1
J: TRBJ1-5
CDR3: ASSIGTGGSNQPQH

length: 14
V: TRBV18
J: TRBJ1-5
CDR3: ASSRGRSVADQPQH

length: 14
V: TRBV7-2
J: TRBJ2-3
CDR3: ASSPSSGISTDTQY

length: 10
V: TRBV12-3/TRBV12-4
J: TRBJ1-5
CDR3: ASSSQDQPQH

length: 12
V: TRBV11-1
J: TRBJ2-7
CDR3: ASSFGAGTYEQY

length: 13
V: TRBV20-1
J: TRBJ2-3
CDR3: SASPGKAGTDTQY

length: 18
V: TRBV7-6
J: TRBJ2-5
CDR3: ASSYPTPARLAGEEETQY

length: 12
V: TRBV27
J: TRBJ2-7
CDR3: ASSFYSVRGEQY

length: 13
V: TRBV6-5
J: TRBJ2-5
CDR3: ASSYSESSRETQY

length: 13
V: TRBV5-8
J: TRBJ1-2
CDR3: ASSLTGGSRYGYT

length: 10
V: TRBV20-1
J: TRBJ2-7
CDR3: SAKREEYEQY

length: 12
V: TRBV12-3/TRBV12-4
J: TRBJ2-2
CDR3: ASTLRRNTGELF

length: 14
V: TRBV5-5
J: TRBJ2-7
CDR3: ASSLAWGGNNYEQY

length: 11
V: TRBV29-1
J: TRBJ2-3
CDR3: SVRRLAGDTQY

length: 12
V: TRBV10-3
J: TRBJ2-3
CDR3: AIRGQGITDTQY

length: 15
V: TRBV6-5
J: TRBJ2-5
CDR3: ASSYSKGGRGRETQY

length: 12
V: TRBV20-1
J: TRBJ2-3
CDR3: SAKDRGHGDTQY

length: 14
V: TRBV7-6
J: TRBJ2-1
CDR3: ASSFKGGISYNEQF

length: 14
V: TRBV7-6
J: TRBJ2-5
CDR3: ASSLGGGSTFGTQY

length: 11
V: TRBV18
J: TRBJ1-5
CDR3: ASSPAPGQPQH

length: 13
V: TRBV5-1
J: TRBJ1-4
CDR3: ASSLETRDWWELF

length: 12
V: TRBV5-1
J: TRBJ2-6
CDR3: ASKPASGANVLT

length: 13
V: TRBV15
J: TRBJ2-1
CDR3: ATSEGTIPMNEQF

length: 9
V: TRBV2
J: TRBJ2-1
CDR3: ASSLAEEQF

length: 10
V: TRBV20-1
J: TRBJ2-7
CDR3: SASGRGWEQY

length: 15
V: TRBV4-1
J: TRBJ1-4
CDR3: ASSQGVIRATNEKLF

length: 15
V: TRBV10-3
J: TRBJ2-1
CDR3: AISESLAGGPHNEQF

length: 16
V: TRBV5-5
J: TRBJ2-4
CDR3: ASSALAGGPLAKNIQY

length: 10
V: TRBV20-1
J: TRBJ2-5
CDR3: SASRTEETQY

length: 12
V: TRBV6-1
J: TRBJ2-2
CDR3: ASRGLLVTGELF

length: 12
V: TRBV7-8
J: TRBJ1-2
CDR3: ASGLAVGNYGYT

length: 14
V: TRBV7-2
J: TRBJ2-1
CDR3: ASSLWSISGNSEQF

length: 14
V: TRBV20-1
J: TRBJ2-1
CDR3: SVTVATGDSYNEQF

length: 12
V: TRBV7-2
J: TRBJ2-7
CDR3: ASSLVRAFYEQY

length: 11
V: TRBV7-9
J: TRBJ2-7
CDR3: ASTLSGKGEQY

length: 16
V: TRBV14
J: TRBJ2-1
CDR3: ASSQWMRAGVSYNEQF

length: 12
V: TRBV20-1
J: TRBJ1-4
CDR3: SAAPQGNNEKLF

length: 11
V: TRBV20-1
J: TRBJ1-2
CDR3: SARVFRDYGYT

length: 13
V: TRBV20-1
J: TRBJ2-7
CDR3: SARGLALRTYEQY

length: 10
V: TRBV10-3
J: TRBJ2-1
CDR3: AIKRYGNEQF

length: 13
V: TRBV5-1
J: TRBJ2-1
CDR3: ASSLAPGLHNEQF